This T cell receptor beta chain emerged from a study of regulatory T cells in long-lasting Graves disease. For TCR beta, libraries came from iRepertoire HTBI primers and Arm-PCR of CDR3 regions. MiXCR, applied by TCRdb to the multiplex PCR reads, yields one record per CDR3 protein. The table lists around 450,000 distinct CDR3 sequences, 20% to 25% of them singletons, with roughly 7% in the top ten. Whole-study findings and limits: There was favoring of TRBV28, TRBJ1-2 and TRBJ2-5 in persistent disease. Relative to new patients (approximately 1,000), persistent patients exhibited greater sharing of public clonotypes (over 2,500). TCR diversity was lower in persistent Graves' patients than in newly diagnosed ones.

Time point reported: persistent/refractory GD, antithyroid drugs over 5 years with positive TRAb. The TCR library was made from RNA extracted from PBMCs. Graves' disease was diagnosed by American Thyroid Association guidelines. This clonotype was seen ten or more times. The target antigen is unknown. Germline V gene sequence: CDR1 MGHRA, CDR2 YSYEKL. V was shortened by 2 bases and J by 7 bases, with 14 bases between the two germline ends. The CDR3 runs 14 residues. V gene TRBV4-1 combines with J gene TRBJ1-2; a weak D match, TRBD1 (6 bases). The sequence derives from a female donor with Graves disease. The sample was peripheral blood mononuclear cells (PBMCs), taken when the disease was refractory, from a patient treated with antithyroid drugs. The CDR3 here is CASSQTPGARGYTF. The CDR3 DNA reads TGCGCCAGCAGCCAAACCCCGGGGGCGCGTGGCTACACCTTC.